This T cell receptor beta chain appears in the sequencing data of a study of blood T cell repertoires in COVID-19. About the research overall: The samples span acute and convalescent COVID-19 from the United States, Italy and Spain.

In the study's own analysis: Reference gene primer amplification gave nucleated cell count estimates. Data came from immunoSEQ multiplex PCR; TCRdb stores just in-frame clones and leaves some out. The V and J calls and clone size come from that table; D and trimming were worked out from the DNA. The data hold over 150,000 clones, with about 88% observed a single time. The sample comprised PBMCs or T cells enriched from blood (not recorded which). The TCR sequence derives from a woman aged 45-65 years who had recovered from COVID-19.

The CDR3 reads CASSAGTVSYEQYF. In DNA, the CDR3 is TGCGCCAGCAGCGCCGGGACAGTATCCTACGAGCAGTACTTC. V and J are TRBV5-1 and TRBJ2-7; 7 nucleotides line up with TRBD1. CDR1 SGHRS and CDR2 YFSETQ come from the germline V gene. The CDR3 runs to 14 residues. V lost 4 bases, J lost 1 base, and 5 bases stayed unmatched.